This TCR beta chain was sequenced for a study of T cells in Graves' hyperthyroidism and ophthalmopathy. It was RNA transcripts that yielded the amplified TCR beta CDR3 regions. HTBI primers were the set used in a first-round RT-PCR of the TCR CDR3. TCRdb passed the multiplex PCR reads through MiXCR, listing each CDR3 protein once. This table has 550,000 to 850,000 distinct CDR3 sequences, under 20% appearing once. The CDR3 covers 14 residues. Between the trimmed V and J ends, which lost 2 bases and 6 bases, there was a span of 11 bases. The V and J genes are TRBV12-3 or TRBV12-4 and TRBJ2-1; D could derive from TRBD1 or TRBD2 (5 bases each). Sequenced: blood. The sequence was obtained from a woman aged 45-65 years with Graves' hyperthyroidism that later progressed to Graves' ophthalmopathy. This chain's CDR3 is CASSLMGPRNEQFF. The CDR3 DNA is TGTGCCAGCAGTTTAATGGGACCCCGCAATGAGCAGTTCTTC.